These 7 T cell receptor beta chains were sequenced from one sample in a study of CD8+ T cells in alopecia areata (dated by TCRdb to the late 2010s). Receptor amplification or capture employed the immunoSEQ multiplex PCR assay. RNA was extracted from all samples and reverse transcribed into cDNA, which served as template for TCR sequencing. Drawn from immuneACCESS, this table holds only the in-frame rearrangements with V and J called that TCRdb kept. Clones are partly lost; checked studies trace under half to an unresolved V gene and leave the rest unexplained. The table notes about 19,000 clones here, none of them singletons. 30% to 40% of the sample lies in the top ten. Pooled mouse cutaneous lymph node cells were stained for CD4, CD8alpha, NKG2D, NKG2ACE and other markers and were then sorted on a BD Influx. Source material: CD8+ T cells sorted from a lymph node. These TCRs come from a C3H/HeJ mouse with alopecia areata. The MHC haplotype that this mouse strain carries is H2-k.

On this clone: These gene names are mouse names. The DNA read from the CDR3 is TGTGCCACAGCAAACACCGGG. Protein: CATANTG. The entire CDR3 protein is CATANTGQLYF. V gene TRBV13-3 combines with J gene TRBJ2-2; no clear D gene. The sequenced fragment ends 4 residues before the CDR3 boundary, so the rest is inferred from the germline J gene. Trimming removed 9 bases from V and 0 bases from J, with 3 bases in between. CDR3 length: 11 residues. CDR1 and CDR2 from the germline V gene are NNHDY and SYVADS.

This clone was seen only a few times. Mouse names are used for the genes. The read ends 4 residues early relative to the CDR3; the germline J gene fills the gap. The chain couples TRBV19 to TRBJ2-3; 11 nucleotides align to TRBD2. The CDR3 length is 17 residues. In germline, CDR1 is FNHDT, CDR2 SITEND (reference sequence). Unmatched junction bases numbered 5, after V lost 2 bases and J lost 0 bases. The CDR3 reads CASSMGTGGPSAETLYF. CDR3 DNA, as far as it was read: TGTGCCAGCAGTATGGGGACTGGGGGTCCTAGTGCAGAA.

This clone was counted at least ten times. Gene names follow the mouse nomenclature. Sequencing ends 4 residues short of the CDR3 end; the germline J gene provides the rest. This chain uses TRBV13-3 with TRBJ1-4; D possibly corresponds to TRBD1 (5 bases). This CDR3 is built from 17 residues. Trimming stripped 1 base from V and 0 bases from J, with 13 bases between. Germline CDR1 and CDR2: NNHDY and SYVADS. The sequenced part of the CDR3 DNA is TGTGCCAGCAGTGATCCAGCAGGGCAGATTTCCAACGAA. Protein: CASSDPAGQISNE. The full-length CDR3 reads as CASSDPAGQISNERLFF.

Concerning this clone itself: Here the gene names and germline are mouse. The CDR3 end falls 4 residues outside the read, so it is completed with the germline J gene. The chain combines TRBV19 with TRBJ1-1; no definite D call. Germline CDR1 and CDR2: FNHDT and SITEND (reference sequence). The CDR3 totals 15 residues. V was pared by 3 bases and J by 0 bases, with 12 bases between. The part of the CDR3 DNA that was read is TGTGCCAGCAGTAGCGACAACAAAGCAAACACA. This encodes CASSSDNKANT. In full, the CDR3 is CASSSDNKANTEVFF.

This clone was recorded at least ten times. Each gene name is a mouse one. With the read ending 4 residues before the CDR3 end, the germline J gene is used to fill in that end. Within the sample, other DNA sequences also encode this same CDR3. This rearrangement joins TRBV13-3 to TRBJ1-2; the D gene is possibly TRBD1 (6 bases). There are 15 residues in the CDR3. Germline CDR1 and CDR2: NNHDY and SYVADS. Trimming pared 2 bases from V and 0 bases from J, leaving 11 bases between. CDR3 residues: CASSDRDTANSDYTF. The CDR3 bases that were read are TGTGCCAGCAGTGACAGGGACACTGCAAACTCC.

Regarding this clone: Genes here carry mouse names. The read finishes 4 residues shy of the CDR3 end, and the germline J gene is used to complete it. This sequence joins TRBV1 and TRBJ1-4; the match to TRBD1 covers 10 bases. This CDR3 has 14 residues. V lost 7 bases and J lost 5; bases outside the gene matches: 4. The germline V gene has CDR1 NSQYPW and CDR2 LRSPGD (reference sequence). The CDR3 here is CTCTPGQGNERLFF. CDR3 DNA, as far as it was read: TGCACCTGCACTCCGGGACAGGGGAACGAA.

This clone was counted ten times or more. Genes here carry mouse names. The read gets to within 4 residues of the CDR3 end, and the germline J gene fills in the rest. V gene TRBV1 combines with J gene TRBJ2-1; a possible D gene is TRBD1 (5 bases). This CDR3 is built from 14 residues. Germline CDR1 NSQYPW, CDR2 LRSPGD (reference sequence). V lost 2 bases to trimming and J lost 5 bases, with 10 bases between them. The covered CDR3 bases are TGCACCTGCAGTGCAAACCAGGGAGATGCT. It translates to CTCSANQGDA. The CDR3 as a whole reads CTCSANQGDAEQFF.